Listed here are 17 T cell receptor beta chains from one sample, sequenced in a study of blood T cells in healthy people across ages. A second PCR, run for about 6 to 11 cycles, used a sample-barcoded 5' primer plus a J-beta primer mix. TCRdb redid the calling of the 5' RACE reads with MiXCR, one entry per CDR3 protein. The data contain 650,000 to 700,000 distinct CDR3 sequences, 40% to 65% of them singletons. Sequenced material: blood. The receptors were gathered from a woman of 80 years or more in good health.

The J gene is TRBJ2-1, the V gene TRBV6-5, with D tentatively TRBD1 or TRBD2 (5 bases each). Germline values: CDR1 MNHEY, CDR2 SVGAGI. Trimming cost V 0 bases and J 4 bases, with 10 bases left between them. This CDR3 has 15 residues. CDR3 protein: CASSYSGTVYNEQFF. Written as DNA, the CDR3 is TGTGCCAGCAGTTACTCTGGGACGGTGTACAATGAGCAGTTCTTC.

CDR3 sequence: CASGVGDSRPQTQYF. For the CDR3, the DNA is TGTGCCAGCGGAGTGGGGGACTCACGTCCGCAGACCCAGTACTTC. The V call is TRBV28, the J call TRBJ2-5, with D tentatively TRBD2 (6 bases). Trimming left V 8 bases short and J 6 bases short, with 22 bases between. The CDR3 has 15 amino acids. Germline V gene sequence: CDR1 MDHEN, CDR2 SYDVKM. The full variable domain, completed using reference TRBV28 and TRBJ2-5, is DVKVTQSSRYLVKRTGEKVFLECVQDMDHENMFWYRQDPGLGLRLIYFSYDVKMKEKGDIPEGYSVSREKKERFSLILESASTNQTSMYLCASGVGDSRPQTQYFGPGTRLLVL.

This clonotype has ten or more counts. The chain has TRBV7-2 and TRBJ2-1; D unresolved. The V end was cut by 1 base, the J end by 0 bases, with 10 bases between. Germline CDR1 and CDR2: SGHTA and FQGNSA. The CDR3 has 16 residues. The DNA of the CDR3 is TGTGCCAGCAGCTTAGACTGGGTTAGCTCCTACAATGAGCAGTTCTTC. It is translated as CASSLDWVSSYNEQFF.

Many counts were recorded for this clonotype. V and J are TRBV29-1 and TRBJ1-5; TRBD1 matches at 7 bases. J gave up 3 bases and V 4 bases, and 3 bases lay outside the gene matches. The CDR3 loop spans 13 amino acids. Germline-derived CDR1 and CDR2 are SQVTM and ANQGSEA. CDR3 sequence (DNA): TGCAGCGTTGCGGGACAGCCCAATCAGCCCCAGCATTTT. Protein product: CSVAGQPNQPQHF.

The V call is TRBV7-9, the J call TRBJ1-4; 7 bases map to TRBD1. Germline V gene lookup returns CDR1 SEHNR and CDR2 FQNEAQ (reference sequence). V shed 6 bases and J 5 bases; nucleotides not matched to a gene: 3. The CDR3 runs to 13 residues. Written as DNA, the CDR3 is TGTGCCAGCAGTTGGACAGGAAATGAAAAACTGTTTTTT. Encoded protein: CASSWTGNEKLFF.

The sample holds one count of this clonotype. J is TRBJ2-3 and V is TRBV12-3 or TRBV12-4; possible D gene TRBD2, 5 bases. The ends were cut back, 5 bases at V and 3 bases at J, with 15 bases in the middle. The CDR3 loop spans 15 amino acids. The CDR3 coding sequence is TGTGCCAGCAGTGTGCCTGTAGGGAGAACAGATACGCAGTATTTT. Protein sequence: CASSVPVGRTDTQYF.

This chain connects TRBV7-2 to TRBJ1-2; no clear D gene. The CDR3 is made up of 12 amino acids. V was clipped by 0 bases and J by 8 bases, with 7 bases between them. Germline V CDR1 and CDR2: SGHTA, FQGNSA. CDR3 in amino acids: CASSLAAEGYTF. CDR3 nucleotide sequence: TGTGCCAGCAGCTTAGCGGCTGAAGGCTACACCTTC.

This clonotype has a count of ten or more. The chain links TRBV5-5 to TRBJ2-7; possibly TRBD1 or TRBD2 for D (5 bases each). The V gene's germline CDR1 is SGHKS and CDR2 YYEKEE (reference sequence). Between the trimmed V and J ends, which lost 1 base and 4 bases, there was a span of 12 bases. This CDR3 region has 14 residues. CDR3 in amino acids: CASSLSGALYEQYF. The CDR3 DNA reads TGTGCCAGCAGCTTGTCCGGGGCGCTTTACGAGCAGTACTTC.

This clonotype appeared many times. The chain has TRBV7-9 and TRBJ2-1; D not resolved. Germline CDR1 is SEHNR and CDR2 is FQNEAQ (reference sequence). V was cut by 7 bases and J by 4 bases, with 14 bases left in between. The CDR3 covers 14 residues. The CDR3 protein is CASKPTSTYNEQFF. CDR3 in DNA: TGTGCCAGCAAGCCAACAAGCACGTACAATGAGCAGTTCTTC.

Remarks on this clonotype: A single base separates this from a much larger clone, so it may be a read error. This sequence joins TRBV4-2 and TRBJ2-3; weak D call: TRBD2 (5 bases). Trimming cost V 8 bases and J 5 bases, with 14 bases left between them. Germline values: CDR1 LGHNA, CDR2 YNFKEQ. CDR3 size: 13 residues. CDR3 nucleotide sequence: TGTGCCAGCGGTACTAGGATGAGAGATACGCAGTATTTT. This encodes CASGTRMRDTQYF.

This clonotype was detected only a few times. The CDR3 coding sequence is TGCGCCAGCAGCCCCAGGGGAGGTGTCCCCTACGAGCAGTACTTC. It specifies CASSPRGGVPYEQYF. This sequence joins TRBV5-1 and TRBJ2-7; the D call may be TRBD1 or TRBD2 (6 bases each). The CDR3 loop spans 15 amino acids. Trimming removed 4 bases at V and 2 bases at J, with 16 bases between. Looked up from germline, CDR1 is SGHRS and CDR2 is YFSETQ. Combining the CDR3 with reference TRBV5-1 and TRBJ2-7 gives the whole variable domain KAGVTQTPRYLIKTRGQQVTLSCSPISGHRSVSWYQQTPGQGLQFLFEYFSETQRNKGNFPGRFSGRQFSNSRSEMNVSTLELGDSALYLCASSPRGGVPYEQYFGPGTRLTVT.

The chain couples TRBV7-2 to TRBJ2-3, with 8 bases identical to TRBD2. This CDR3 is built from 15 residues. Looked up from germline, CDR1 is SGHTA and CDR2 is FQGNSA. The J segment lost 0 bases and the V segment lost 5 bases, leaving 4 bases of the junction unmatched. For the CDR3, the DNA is TGTGCCAGCAGCGCCCAGCGGGGGAGCACAGATACGCAGTATTTT. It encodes CASSAQRGSTDTQYF.

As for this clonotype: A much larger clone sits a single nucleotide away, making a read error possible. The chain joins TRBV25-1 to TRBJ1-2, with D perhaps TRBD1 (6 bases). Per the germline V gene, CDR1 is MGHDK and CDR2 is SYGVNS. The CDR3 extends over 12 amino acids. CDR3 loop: CASSRQDYGDTF. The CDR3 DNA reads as TGTGCCAGCAGTCGACAGGACTATGGCGACACCTTC.

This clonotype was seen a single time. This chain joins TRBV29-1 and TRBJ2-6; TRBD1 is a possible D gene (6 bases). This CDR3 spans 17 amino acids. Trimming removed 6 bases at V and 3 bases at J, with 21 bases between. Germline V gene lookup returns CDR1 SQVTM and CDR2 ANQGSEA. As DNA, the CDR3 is TGCAGCGTCGCCCATCCTAGTTCAGGGGTTGGGGCCAACGTCCTGACTTTC. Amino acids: CSVAHPSSGVGANVLTF.

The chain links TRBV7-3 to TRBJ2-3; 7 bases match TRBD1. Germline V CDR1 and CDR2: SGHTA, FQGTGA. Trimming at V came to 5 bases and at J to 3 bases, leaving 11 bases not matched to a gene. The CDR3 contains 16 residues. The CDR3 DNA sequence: TGTGCCAGCAGCCTGGGGAAAGGGGGCGCAACAGATACGCAGTATTTT. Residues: CASSLGKGGATDTQYF.

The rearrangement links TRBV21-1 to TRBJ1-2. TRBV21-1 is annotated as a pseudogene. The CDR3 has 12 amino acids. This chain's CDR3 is CASSLPRWGYTF. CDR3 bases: TGTGCCAGCAGCCTCCCAAGGTGGGGCTACACCTTC.

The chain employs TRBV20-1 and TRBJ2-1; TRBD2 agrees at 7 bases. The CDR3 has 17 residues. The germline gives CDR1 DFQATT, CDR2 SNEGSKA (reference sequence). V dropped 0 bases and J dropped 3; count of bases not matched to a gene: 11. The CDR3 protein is CSARDWGRASGYNEQFF. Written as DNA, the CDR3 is TGCAGTGCTAGAGATTGGGGGAGAGCTAGCGGCTACAATGAGCAGTTCTTC.